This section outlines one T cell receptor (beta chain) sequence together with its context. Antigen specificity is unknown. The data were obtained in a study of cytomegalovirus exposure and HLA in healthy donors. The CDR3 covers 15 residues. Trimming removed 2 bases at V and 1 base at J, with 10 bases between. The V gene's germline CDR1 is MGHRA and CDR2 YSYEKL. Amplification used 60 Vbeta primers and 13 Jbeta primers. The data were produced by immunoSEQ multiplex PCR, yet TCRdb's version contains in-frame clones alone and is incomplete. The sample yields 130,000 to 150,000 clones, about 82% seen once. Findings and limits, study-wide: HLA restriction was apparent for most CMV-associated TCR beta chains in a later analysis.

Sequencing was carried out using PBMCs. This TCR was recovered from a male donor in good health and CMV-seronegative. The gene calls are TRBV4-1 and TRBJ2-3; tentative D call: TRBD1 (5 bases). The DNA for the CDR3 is TGCGCCAGCAGCCAACTGGGGCTCCGCACAGATACGCAGTATTTT. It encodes CASSQLGLRTDTQYF.